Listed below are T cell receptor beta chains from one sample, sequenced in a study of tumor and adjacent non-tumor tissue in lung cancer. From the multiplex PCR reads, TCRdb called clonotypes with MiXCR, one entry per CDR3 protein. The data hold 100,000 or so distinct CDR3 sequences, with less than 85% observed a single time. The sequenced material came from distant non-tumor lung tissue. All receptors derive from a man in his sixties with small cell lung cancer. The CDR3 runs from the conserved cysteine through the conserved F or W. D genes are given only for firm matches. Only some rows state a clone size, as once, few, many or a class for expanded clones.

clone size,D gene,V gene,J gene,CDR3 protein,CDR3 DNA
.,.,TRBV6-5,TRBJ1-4,CASTSNNSATNDKLFF,TGTGCCAGCACCTCAAATAATTCAGCAACTAATGATAAACTGTTTTTT
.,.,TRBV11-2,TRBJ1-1,CASLVGVLGGFF,TGTGCCAGCCTAGTTGGGGTCTTGGGGGGTTTCTTT
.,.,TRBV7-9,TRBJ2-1,CAGSLERRTATWNKQFF,TGTGCCGGCAGCTTGGAGAGGCGGACAGCCACTTGGAATAAGCAGTTCTTC
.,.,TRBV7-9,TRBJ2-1,CARSFRAALYNEQFF,TGTGCCAGGAGCTTCCGAGCCGCGCTTTACAATGAGCAATTCTTC
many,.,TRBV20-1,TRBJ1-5,CSARGGDHQPQHF,TGCAGTGCTAGGGGTGGGGATCACCAGCCCCAGCATTTT
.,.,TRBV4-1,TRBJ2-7,CVGSLDRLYEQYF,TGCGTCGGCAGTCTCGACAGACTCTACGAGCAGTACTTC
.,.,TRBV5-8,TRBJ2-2,CASSLLGGPNTGELFF,TGTGCCAGCAGCCTTTTAGGAGGGCCAAACACCGGGGAGCTGTTTTTT
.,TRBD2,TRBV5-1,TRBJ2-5,CTSSPAGGQETQYF,TGCACCAGCAGCCCGGCGGGAGGGCAAGAGACCCAGTACTTC
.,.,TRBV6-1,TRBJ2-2,CASSEDHGMPAGELCF,TGTGCCAGCAGTGAGGACCATGGCATGCCGGCCGGGGAGCTTTGTTTT
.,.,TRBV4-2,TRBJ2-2,CTSRQDLRANIGELFF,TGTACCAGCAGACAAGATCTGAGGGCCAACATCGGTGAGCTGTTTTTT
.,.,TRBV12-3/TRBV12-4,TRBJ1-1,CTSSLVENTEAFF,TGTACCAGCAGTTTAGTAGAGAACACTGAAGCTTTCTTT
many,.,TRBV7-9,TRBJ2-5,CASSSPRGTQYF,TGTGCCAGCAGCTCCCCCCGGGGGACCCAGTACTTC
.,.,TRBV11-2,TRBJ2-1,CASQKRYGDNEHFF,TGTGCCAGCCAGAAACGGTACGGCGACAATGAGCACTTCTTC
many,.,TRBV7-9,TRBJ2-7,CASSSLDSYEQYF,TGTGCCAGCAGCTCCTTAGACAGTTACGAGCAGTACTTC
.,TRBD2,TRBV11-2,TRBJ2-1,CANNLDRLAGVKQFF,TGTGCCAACAACTTAGACCGTCTAGCGGGAGTGAAGCAGTTCTTC
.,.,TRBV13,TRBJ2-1,CVSSSQDRSSYNEQFF,TGTGTCAGCAGCTCCCAGGATAGAAGCTCCTACAATGAGCAGTTCTTC
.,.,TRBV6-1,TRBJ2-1,CASRFRDNSYNEQLF,TGTGCCAGCAGATTCAGGGATAACTCCTACAATGAGCAGCTCTTC
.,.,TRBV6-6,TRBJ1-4,CASCDRNSPPYYMKLFF,TGTGCCAGCTGTGACCGAAATTCGCCCCCTTATTACATGAAACTGTTTTTT
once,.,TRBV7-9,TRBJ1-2,CASILDQQDYTF,TGTGCCAGCATCTTAGATCAGCAGGACTACACCTTC
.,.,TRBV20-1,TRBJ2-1,CSAAGPAANEQFF,TGCAGTGCTGCCGGACCAGCGGCTAATGAGCAGTTCTTC
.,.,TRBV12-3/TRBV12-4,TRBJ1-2,CVSSLVAGVGYTF,TGTGTCAGCAGTTTGGTGGCGGGGGTTGGCTACACCTTC
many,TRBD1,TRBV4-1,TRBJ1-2,CASSQGQQGNYGYTF,TGCGCCAGCAGCCAAGGCCAACAGGGGAACTATGGCTACACCTTC
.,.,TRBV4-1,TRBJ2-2,CANSSRGAYTGGLFF,TGCGCCAACAGCAGCAGGGGGGCATATACCGGGGGGCTGTTTTTT
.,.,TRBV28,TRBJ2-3,CAGRRSVNTQYF,TGTGCCGGCAGACGCAGTGTAAATACTCAGTATTTT
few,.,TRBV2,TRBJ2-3,CASCFRSTDTQYF,TGTGCCAGCTGTTTCCGGAGCACAGATACGCAGTATTTT
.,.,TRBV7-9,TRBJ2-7,CASSSDRLPYEHYF,TGTGCCAGCAGCTCCGATCGGCTACCCTACGAGCACTACTTC
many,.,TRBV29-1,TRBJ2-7,CGALTGTEQYF,TGCGGCGCCTTAACAGGGACCGAGCAGTACTTC
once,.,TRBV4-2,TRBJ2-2,CASNQYLRANTGDLFF,TGTGCCAGCAACCAATATCTGAGGGCCAACACTGGGGATCTGTTTTTT
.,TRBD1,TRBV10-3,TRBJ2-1,CAINEHSGTGFNEHFF,TGTGCCATCAACGAACACTCGGGGACAGGGTTCAATGAACACTTCTTC
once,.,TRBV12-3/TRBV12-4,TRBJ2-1,CASSFGSYNEKFF,TGTGCCAGCAGTTTTGGCAGTTACAATGAGAAGTTCTTC
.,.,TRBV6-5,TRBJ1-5,CASSPQDGGYSNQPRHF,TGTGCCAGCAGTCCCCAGGACGGGGGATATAGCAATCAGCCCCGGCATTTT
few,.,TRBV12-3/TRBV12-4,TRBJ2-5,CASSSGVETQYF,TGCGCCAGCAGTTCTGGAGTAGAGACCCAGTACTTC
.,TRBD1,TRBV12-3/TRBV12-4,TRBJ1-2,CARTARQGADGYTF,TGTGCCAGGACCGCGAGACAGGGGGCGGATGGCTACACCTTC
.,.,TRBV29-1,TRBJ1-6,CSAAIAWDSPLHF,TGCAGCGCTGCGATAGCGTGGGACTCACCCCTCCACTTT
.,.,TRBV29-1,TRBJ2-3,CSVADTDTQYF,TGCAGCGTTGCAGACACAGATACGCAGTATTTT
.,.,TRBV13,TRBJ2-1,CASSKDSHNEQLF,TGTGCCAGCAGCAAGGACAGTCACAATGAGCAGCTCTTC
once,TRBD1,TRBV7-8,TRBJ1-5,CASSSDRDQPQHF,TGTGCTAGCAGCAGCGACAGGGACCAGCCCCAGCATTTT
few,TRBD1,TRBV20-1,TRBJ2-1,CSVGRQGNEQFF,TGCAGTGTTGGACGACAGGGTAATGAGCAGTTCTTC
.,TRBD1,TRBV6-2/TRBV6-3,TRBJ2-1,CASSYEQGGTEQFF,TGTGCCAGCAGTTACGAACAGGGGGGTACTGAACAGTTCTTC
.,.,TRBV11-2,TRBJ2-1,CASEKRQGHNEQFF,TGTGCCAGTGAGAAGCGGCAGGGCCACAATGAACAGTTCTTC
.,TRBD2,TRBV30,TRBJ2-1,CAWSATSGSGQFF,TGTGCCTGGAGTGCGACGAGCGGGAGTGGGCAATTCTTC
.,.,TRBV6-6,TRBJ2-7,CASSSLDLACDTYEQYF,TGCGCCAGCAGTTCACTCGATTTAGCGTGTGACACCTACGAGCAGTACTTC
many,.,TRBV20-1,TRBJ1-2,CSARAGDYGYTF,TGCAGTGCCAGGGCAGGGGACTATGGCTACACCTTC
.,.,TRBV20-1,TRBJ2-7,CSALQAYKRYF,TGCAGTGCTCTACAGGCCTACAAGCGGTACTTC
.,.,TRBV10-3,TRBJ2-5,CATCIAGEEIQYF,TGTGCCACCTGCATAGCTGGAGAAGAGATCCAGTACTTC
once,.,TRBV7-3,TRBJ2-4,CASSLGLGELAKNIQYF,TGTGCCAGCAGCTTAGGGTTGGGGGAACTAGCCAAAAACATTCAGTACTTC
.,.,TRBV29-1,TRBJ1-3,CRVEGGAAGNTIYF,TGCAGAGTTGAAGGGGGGGCGGCTGGAAACACCATATATTTT
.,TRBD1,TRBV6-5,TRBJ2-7,CTSRRDRDRSYEQYF,TGTACCAGCAGGAGGGACAGGGATAGGTCCTACGAGCAGTACTTC
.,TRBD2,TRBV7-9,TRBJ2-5,CASSQGLALDVKETQYF,TGTGCCAGCAGCCAGGGACTAGCGCTTGATGTGAAAGAGACCCAGTACTTC
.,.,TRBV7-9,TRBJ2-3,CAGSYWDPPKLQYF,TGTGCCGGCAGTTACTGGGACCCGCCCAAATTGCAGTATTTT
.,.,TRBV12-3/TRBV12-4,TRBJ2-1,CANSTSTPYNEQFF,TGTGCCAACAGTACTTCGACACCTTACAATGAGCAGTTCTTC
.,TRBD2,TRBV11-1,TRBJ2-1,CASSSESRTSGNGNEHFF,TGCGCCAGCAGCTCAGAATCGAGGACTAGCGGGAATGGTAATGAGCACTTCTTC
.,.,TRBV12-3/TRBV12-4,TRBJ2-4,CASSFLSINNQYF,TGTGCCAGCAGTTTTTTGTCCATAAACAATCAGTACTTC
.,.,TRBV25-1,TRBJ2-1,CASRGHIEQFF,TGTGCCAGCAGGGGACATATTGAGCAGTTCTTC
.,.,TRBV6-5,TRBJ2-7,CASSYSGRGGEQYF,TGCGCCAGCAGTTACTCGGGCAGGGGGGGCGAGCAGTACTTC
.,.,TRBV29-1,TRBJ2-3,CNVDLKGNADTQYF,TGCAACGTCGACCTAAAGGGGAACGCAGATACGCAGTATTTT
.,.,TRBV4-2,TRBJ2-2,CASSQNLRADTGELHF,TGTGCCAGCAGCCAAAATCTGAGGGCCGACACCGGGGAGTTGCATTTT